The next 19 T cell receptor beta chains were all read from a single sample in a study of cytomegalovirus exposure and HLA in healthy donors. This PCR relied on a set of 60 Vbeta primers and 13 Jbeta primers. The assay was immunoSEQ multiplex PCR, and TCRdb's table has in-frame clones only and misses some. The sample lists about 150,000 clones, roughly 79% occurring once. The specimen sequenced was PBMCs. The receptors shown here come from a woman in her thirties or forties in good health and CMV-seropositive.

J is TRBJ1-3 and V is TRBV5-1; TRBD1 aligns across 7 bases. This CDR3 is built from 14 residues. Losses at the gene ends were 4 bases for V and 2 bases for J; bases not matched to a gene: 3. Looked up from germline, CDR1 is SGHRS and CDR2 is YFSETQ. This CDR3 reads CASSRDRAGNTIYF. CDR3 DNA sequence: TGCGCCAGCAGCCGCGACAGGGCTGGAAACACCATATATTTT.

The chain employs TRBV19 and TRBJ2-7; TRBD1 might be the D (6 bases). V lost 3 bases and J lost 4, with 16 bases in between. Germline V lookup: CDR1 LNHDA, CDR2 SQIVND (reference sequence). The CDR3 consists of 15 residues. The CDR3 bases are TGTGCCAGTAGTATGCAAGGGACGGGACATTACGAGCAGTACTTC. Protein sequence: CASSMQGTGHYEQYF.

The rearrangement joins TRBV11-1 to TRBJ1-2; no reliable D call. V was cut by 5 bases and J by 8 bases, with 15 bases left in between. Germline CDR1 is SGHAT and CDR2 is FQDESV (reference sequence). The CDR3 covers 13 residues. The CDR3 sequence: CASSNPPGWGYTF. CDR3 DNA sequence: TGTGCCAGCAGCAACCCGCCGGGGTGGGGCTACACCTTC.

The rearrangement joins TRBV19 to TRBJ1-2; 8 nucleotides align to TRBD1. The V and J ends lost 6 bases and 7 bases, in that order; junction bases with no gene match: 10. Germline-derived CDR1 and CDR2 are LNHDA and SQIVND (reference sequence). The CDR3 contains 14 residues. CDR3 residues: CASRPQGAGSGYTF. In DNA, the CDR3 is TGTGCCAGTAGACCCCAGGGGGCGGGGTCTGGCTACACCTTC.

CDR3 sequence (DNA): TGTGCCATCAGTGAGGGAGAACTAGCGGGGGGACCGGAGACCCAGTACTTC. It specifies CAISEGELAGGPETQYF. The chain recombines TRBV10-3 with TRBJ2-5; 12 bases agree with TRBD2. Germline loops: CDR1 ENHRY, CDR2 SYGVKD. The CDR3 has 17 residues. Trimming cost V 2 bases and J 5 bases; bases outside gene matches: 9.

The V call is TRBV29-1, the J call TRBJ2-7, with TRBD1 as a possible D gene (6 bases). This CDR3 is built from 14 residues. Per the germline V gene, CDR1 is SQVTM and CDR2 is ANQGSEA. V was shortened by 4 bases and J by 2 bases, with 15 bases between the two germline ends. The CDR3 DNA sequence: TGCAGCGTTGTTGGGGGTACAGGGACCTACGAGCAGTACTTC. Its translation: CSVVGGTGTYEQYF.

The rearrangement joins TRBV27 to TRBJ2-5; TRBD2 aligns across 10 bases. The V and J ends lost 5 bases and 5 bases, in that order; junction bases with no gene match: 11. In germline, CDR1 is MNHEY, CDR2 SMNVEV (reference sequence). The CDR3 is made up of 16 amino acids. CDR3 DNA: TGTGCCAGCAGTCCAGAACTAGCGGGGCGTAGTGAGACCCAGTACTTC. Its translation is CASSPELAGRSETQYF.

The chain joins TRBV19 to TRBJ1-5, with D possibly matching TRBD1 (5 bases). CDR1 and CDR2 from the germline V gene are LNHDA and SQIVND (reference sequence). CDR3 length: 16 residues. The V gene lost 1 base and the J gene lost 2 bases, with 12 bases spanning the gap. CDR3 amino acids: CASSIAGGGGNQPQHF. The CDR3 coding sequence is TGTGCCAGTAGTATAGCGGGGGGAGGTGGCAATCAGCCCCAGCATTTT.

This clone was seen only a few times. The V call is TRBV6-5, the J call TRBJ1-3; D is ambiguous. The germline V gene encodes CDR1 MNHEY and CDR2 SVGAGI. The ends were cut back, 0 bases at V and 3 bases at J, with 12 bases in the middle. CDR3 length: 16 amino acids. CDR3 protein: CASSYSRPTSGNTIYF. Written as DNA, the CDR3 is TGTGCCAGCAGTTACTCTCGCCCCACAAGTGGAAACACCATATATTTT.

The chain couples TRBV9 to TRBJ1-1; 8 bases agree with TRBD1. J lost 10 bases, V lost 5 bases, and 13 bases had no gene match. This CDR3 spans 14 amino acids. CDR1 SGDLS and CDR2 YYNGEE come from the germline V gene. The CDR3 loop reads CASSSQTQGAAAFF. CDR3 coding DNA: TGTGCCAGCAGTTCCCAAACCCAGGGGGCGGCAGCTTTCTTT.

The chain is built from TRBV6-5 and TRBJ1-5, with 8 bases aligning to TRBD1. CDR3 length: 15 residues. Germline V gene data show CDR1 as MNHEY and CDR2 as SVGAGI. V dropped 5 bases and J dropped 7; count of bases not matched to a gene: 10. The CDR3 spells CASSHRTGWGQPQHF. Here the CDR3 DNA reads TGTGCCAGCAGTCACAGGACAGGGTGGGGACAGCCCCAGCATTTT.

This clone was counted a single time. The CDR3 spells CASSRDRRGQAFF. DNA for the CDR3: TGTGCCAGCAGCCGCGATCGCAGGGGGCAGGCTTTCTTT. The V gene is TRBV11-2, the J gene TRBJ1-1; 8 positions match TRBD1. With 5 bases clipped from V and 11 bases from J, the junction kept 10 bases outside the gene matches. This CDR3 region has 13 residues. CDR1 and CDR2 from the germline V gene are SGHAT and FQNNGV.

This chain joins TRBV5-1 and TRBJ1-1; D gene ambiguous. V lost 5 bases to trimming and J lost 0 bases, with 8 bases between them. This CDR3 is 13 amino acids long. Germline CDR1 reads SGHRS; CDR2 reads YFSETQ. CDR3 DNA sequence: TGCGCCAGCAGGCGGGCCTTGAACACTGAAGCTTTCTTT. It translates to CASRRALNTEAFF.

The chain carries TRBV27 and TRBJ1-6; D is perhaps TRBD1 (6 bases). Germline-derived CDR1 and CDR2 are MNHEY and SMNVEV (reference sequence). Trimming removed 5 bases at V and 3 bases at J, with 17 bases between. CDR3 length: 17 amino acids. CDR3 DNA sequence: TGTGCCAGCAGTAAAGGGAGGGGACATTACTATAATTCACCCCTCCACTTT. This translates into CASSKGRGHYYNSPLHF.

Only a few counts were recorded for this clone. The chain recombines TRBV18 with TRBJ1-1; 10 bases line up with TRBD1. Germline V gene sequence: CDR1 KGHSH, CDR2 LQKENI. Trimming cost V 3 bases and J 3 bases; bases outside gene matches: 4. The CDR3 is 15 residues long. In nucleotides, the CDR3 is TGTGCCAGCTCACCCGGGGACAGGGGATACACTGAAGCTTTCTTT. This encodes CASSPGDRGYTEAFF.

This sequence joins TRBV5-6 and TRBJ2-1; 9 bases agree with TRBD2. This CDR3 has 16 amino acids. CDR1 is SGHDT and CDR2 is YYEEEE in the germline V gene. V lost 0 bases to trimming and J lost 9 bases; unmatched junction nucleotides: 10. As DNA, the CDR3 is TGTGCCAGCAGCTTGGTGCGCGGGGGGGCCTTCGGTGAGCAGTTCTTC. Protein sequence: CASSLVRGGAFGEQFF.

The rearrangement links TRBV5-4 to TRBJ2-3; 14 bases match TRBD2. The CDR3 length is 16 residues. V shed 4 bases, J shed 1 base, and the junction held 2 bases outside the gene matches. Per germline, CDR1 SGHNT and CDR2 YYREEE (reference sequence). Here the CDR3 reads CASSKGLAGGTDTQYF. The CDR3 DNA reads TGTGCCAGCAGCAAGGGACTAGCGGGGGGCACAGATACGCAGTATTTT.

The rearrangement links TRBV5-4 to TRBJ2-3, with TRBD2 identical over 9 bases. The CDR3 totals 16 residues. V was clipped by 4 bases and J by 1 base; unmatched bases: 7. Germline lookup yields CDR1 SGHNT and CDR2 YYREEE (reference sequence). The CDR3 sequence is CASSPGQRGGTDTQYF. The CDR3 coding sequence is TGTGCCAGCAGCCCGGGTCAGCGGGGGGGCACAGATACGCAGTATTTT. Combining the CDR3 with reference TRBV5-4 and TRBJ2-3 gives the whole variable domain ETGVTQSPTHLIKTRGQQVTLRCSSQSGHNTVSWYQQALGQGPQFIFQYYREEENGRGNFPPRFSGLQFPNYSSELNVNALELDDSALYLCASSPGQRGGTDTQYFGPGTRLTVL.

The CDR3 reads CASSPTGDPYYGYTF. CDR3 nucleotide sequence: TGTGCCAGCTCTCCTACGGGAGACCCCTACTATGGCTACACCTTC. The chain combines TRBV18 with TRBJ1-2, with D unclear. There are 15 residues in the CDR3. Germline V gene data show CDR1 as KGHSH and CDR2 as LQKENI. With 6 bases removed from V and 3 bases from J, the gap between germline ends came to 17 bases.